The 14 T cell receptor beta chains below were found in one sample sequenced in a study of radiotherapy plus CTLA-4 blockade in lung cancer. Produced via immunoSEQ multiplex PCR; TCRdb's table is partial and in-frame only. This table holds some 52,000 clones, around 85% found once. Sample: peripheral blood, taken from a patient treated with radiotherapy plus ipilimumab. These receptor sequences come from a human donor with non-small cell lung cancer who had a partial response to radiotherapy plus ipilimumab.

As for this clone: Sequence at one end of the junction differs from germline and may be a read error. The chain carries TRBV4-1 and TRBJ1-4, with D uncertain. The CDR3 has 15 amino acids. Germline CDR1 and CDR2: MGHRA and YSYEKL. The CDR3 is CASSQEPGINDKLFF. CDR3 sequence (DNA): TGCGCCAGCAGCCAAGAACCGGGGATTAATGACAAACTGTTTTTT.

CDR3 DNA sequence: TGCGCCAGCAGTCCCGGGACAGACTCTGGAAACACCATATATTTT. It translates to CASSPGTDSGNTIYF. The chain recombines TRBV5-1 with TRBJ1-3; 7 bases agree with TRBD1. The length of the CDR3 is 15 residues. V gave up 5 bases and J gave up 0 bases; unmatched junction bases: 5. Germline V lookup: CDR1 SGHRS, CDR2 YFSETQ. The whole variable domain, filled in from reference TRBV5-1 and TRBJ1-3, reads KAGVTQTPRYLIKTRGQQVTLSCSPISGHRSVSWYQQTPGQGLQFLFEYFSETQRNKGNFPGRFSGRQFSNSRSEMNVSTLELGDSALYLCASSPGTDSGNTIYFGEGSWLTVV.

Written as DNA, the CDR3 is TGTGCCAGCAGCTGGCGGGTCAGGACTTACCTTGGAGAGACCCAGTACTTC. It specifies CASSWRVRTYLGETQYF. The chain joins TRBV5-6 to TRBJ2-5, with TRBD2 as a possible D gene (5 bases). CDR1 and CDR2 from the germline V gene are SGHDT and YYEEEE. The CDR3 has 17 amino acids. V was pared by 3 bases and J by 4 bases, with 22 bases between. Together with reference TRBV5-6 and TRBJ2-5, the CDR3 gives the full variable domain: DAGVTQSPTHLIKTRGQQVTLRCSPKSGHDTVSWYQQALGQGPQFIFQYYEEEERQRGNFPDRFSGHQFPNYSSELNVNALLLGDSALYLCASSWRVRTYLGETQYFGPGTRLLVL.

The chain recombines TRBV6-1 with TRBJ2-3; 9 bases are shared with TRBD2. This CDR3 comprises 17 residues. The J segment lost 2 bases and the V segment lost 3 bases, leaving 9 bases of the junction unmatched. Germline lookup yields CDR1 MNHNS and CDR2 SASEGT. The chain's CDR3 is CASSDFAGGRNTDTQYF. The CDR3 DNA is TGTGCCAGCAGTGATTTCGCGGGGGGGCGTAACACAGATACGCAGTATTTT.

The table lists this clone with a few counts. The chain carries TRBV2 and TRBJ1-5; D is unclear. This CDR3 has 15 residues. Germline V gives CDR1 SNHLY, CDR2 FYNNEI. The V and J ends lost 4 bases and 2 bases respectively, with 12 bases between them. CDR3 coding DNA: TGTGCCAGCAGTGGAGATCCACTTGGCAATCAGCCCCAGCATTTT. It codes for CASSGDPLGNQPQHF.

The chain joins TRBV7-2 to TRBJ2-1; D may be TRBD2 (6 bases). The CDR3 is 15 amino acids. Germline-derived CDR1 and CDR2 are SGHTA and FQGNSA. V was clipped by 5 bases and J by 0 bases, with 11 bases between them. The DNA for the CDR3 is TGTGCCAGCAGCGCGGACGGGAGCTCCTACAATGAGCAGTTCTTC. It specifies CASSADGSSYNEQFF.

The CDR3 loop is CASSFLGDQDSGEQYF. Written as DNA, the CDR3 is TGTGCCAGCAGTTTTCTGGGCGATCAGGACTCCGGGGAGCAGTACTTC. The rearrangement links TRBV28 to TRBJ2-7; maybe TRBD2 (5 bases). The V and J ends lost 3 bases and 7 bases respectively, with 22 bases between them. CDR3 length: 16 residues. Germline loops: CDR1 MDHEN, CDR2 SYDVKM.

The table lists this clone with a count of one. The CDR3, as DNA: TGTGCCAGCAGCTCATCTAGCGGCTCCTACAATGAGCAGTTCTTC. It yields the protein CASSSSSGSYNEQFF. The rearrangement joins TRBV7-7 to TRBJ2-1; TRBD2 matches at 7 bases. J lost 0 bases, V lost 4 bases, and 3 bases had no gene match. Germline-derived CDR1 and CDR2 are SSHAT and FNYEAQ (reference sequence). The CDR3 sequence is 15 residues long.

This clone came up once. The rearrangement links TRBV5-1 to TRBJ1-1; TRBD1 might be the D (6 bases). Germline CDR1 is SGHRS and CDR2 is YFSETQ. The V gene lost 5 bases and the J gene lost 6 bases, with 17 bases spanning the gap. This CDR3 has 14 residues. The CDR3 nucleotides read TGCGCCAGCAGAGTTACAGGGAAGAGGGCTGAAGCTTTCTTT. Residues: CASRVTGKRAEAFF.

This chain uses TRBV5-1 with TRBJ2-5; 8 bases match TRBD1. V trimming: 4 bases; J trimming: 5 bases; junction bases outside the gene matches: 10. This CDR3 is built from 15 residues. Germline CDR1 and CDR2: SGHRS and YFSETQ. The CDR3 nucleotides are TGCGCCAGCAGCACCGGGACAGGTGGGGGGGAGACCCAGTACTTC. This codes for CASSTGTGGGETQYF.

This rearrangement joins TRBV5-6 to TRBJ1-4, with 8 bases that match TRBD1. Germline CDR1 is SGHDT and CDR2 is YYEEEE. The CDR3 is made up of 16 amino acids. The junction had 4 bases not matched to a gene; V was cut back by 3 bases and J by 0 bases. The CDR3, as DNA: TGTGCCAGCAGCTGGGGGACAGGCGCAACTAATGAAAAACTGTTTTTT. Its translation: CASSWGTGATNEKLFF.

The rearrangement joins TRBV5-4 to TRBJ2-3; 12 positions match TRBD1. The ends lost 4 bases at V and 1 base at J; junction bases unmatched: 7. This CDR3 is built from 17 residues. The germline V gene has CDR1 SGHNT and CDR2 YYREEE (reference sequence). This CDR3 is CASSPGTGGLGTDTQYF. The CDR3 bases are TGTGCCAGCAGCCCGGGGACAGGGGGCTTGGGCACAGATACGCAGTATTTT.

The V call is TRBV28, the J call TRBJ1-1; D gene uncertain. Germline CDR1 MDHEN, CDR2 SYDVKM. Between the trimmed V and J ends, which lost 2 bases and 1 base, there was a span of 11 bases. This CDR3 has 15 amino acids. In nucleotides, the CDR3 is TGTGCCAGCAGTTTAAGAACTTCGGGGAACACTGAAGCTTTCTTT. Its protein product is CASSLRTSGNTEAFF.

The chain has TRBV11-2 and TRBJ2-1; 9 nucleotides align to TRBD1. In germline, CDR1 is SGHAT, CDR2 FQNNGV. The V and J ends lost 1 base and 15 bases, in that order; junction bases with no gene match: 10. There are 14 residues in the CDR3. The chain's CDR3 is CASSLVNQEGQGFF. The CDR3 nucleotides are TGTGCCAGCAGCTTAGTCAACCAGGAGGGACAGGGGTTCTTC. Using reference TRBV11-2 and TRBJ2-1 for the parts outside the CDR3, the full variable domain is EAGVAQSPRYKIIEKRQSVAFWCNPISGHATLYWYQQILGQGPKLLIQFQNNGVVDDSQLPKDRFSAERLKGVDSTLKIQPAKLEDSAVYLCASSLVNQEGQGFFGPGTRLTVL.